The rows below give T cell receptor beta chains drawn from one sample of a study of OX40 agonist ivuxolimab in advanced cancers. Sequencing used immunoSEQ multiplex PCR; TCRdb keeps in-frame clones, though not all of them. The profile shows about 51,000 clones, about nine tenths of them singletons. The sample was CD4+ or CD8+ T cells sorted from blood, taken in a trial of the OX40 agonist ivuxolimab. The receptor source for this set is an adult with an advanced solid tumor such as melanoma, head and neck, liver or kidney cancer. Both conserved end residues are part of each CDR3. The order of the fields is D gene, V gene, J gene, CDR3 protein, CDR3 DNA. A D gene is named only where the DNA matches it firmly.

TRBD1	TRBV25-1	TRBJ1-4	CASSKQTGGNEKLFF	TGTGCCAGCAGTAAACAGACAGGGGGTAATGAAAAACTGTTTTTT
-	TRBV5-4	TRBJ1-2	CASSLVGVDYGYTF	TGTGCCAGCAGCTTGGTTGGCGTGGACTATGGCTACACCTTC
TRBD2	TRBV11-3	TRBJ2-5	CASSAPLAGEQETQYF	TGTGCCAGCAGCGCGCCTCTAGCGGGGGAGCAAGAGACCCAGTACTTC
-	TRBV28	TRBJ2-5	CASSLSRQVAKTQYF	TGTGCCAGCAGTTTATCCAGACAGGTGGCTAAGACCCAGTACTTC
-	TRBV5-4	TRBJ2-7	CASSLRGLDEQYF	TGTGCCAGCAGCTTGCGCGGCCTTGACGAGCAGTACTTC
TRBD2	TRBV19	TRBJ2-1	CASSSGRAVNEQFF	TGTGCCAGTAGTAGCGGGAGGGCCGTCAATGAGCAGTTCTTC
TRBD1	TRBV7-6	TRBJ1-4	CASSLSQGQFTATNEKLFF	TGTGCCAGCAGCTTAAGTCAGGGACAGTTTACTGCAACTAATGAAAAACTGTTTTTT
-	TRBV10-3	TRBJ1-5	CAISDRVTEPQHF	TGTGCCATCAGTGACAGGGTTACGGAGCCCCAGCATTTT
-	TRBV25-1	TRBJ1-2	CASRRGGGGYTF	TGTGCCAGCCGGAGGGGGGGTGGCGGCTACACCTTC
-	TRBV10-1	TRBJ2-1	CASSDGAGAYNEQFF	TGCGCCAGCAGTGACGGGGCAGGGGCGTACAATGAGCAGTTCTTC
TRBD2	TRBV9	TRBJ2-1	CASSPRLAGSSYNEQFF	TGTGCCAGCAGCCCCCGACTAGCGGGTAGCTCCTACAATGAGCAGTTCTTC
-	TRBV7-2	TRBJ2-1	CASSLVRFNEQFF	TGTGCCAGCAGCTTAGTGCGTTTCAATGAGCAGTTCTTC
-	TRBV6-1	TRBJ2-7	CASEGAGTPYEQYF	TGTGCCAGTGAGGGGGCGGGGACACCTTACGAGCAGTACTTC
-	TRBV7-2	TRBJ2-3	CASSSPFQGTDTQYF	TGTGCCAGCAGCTCGCCTTTCCAGGGCACAGATACGCAGTATTTT